Listed below are T cell receptor beta chains from one sample, sequenced in a study of regulatory and conventional T cells in RAG deficiency. Sequenced by immunoSEQ multiplex PCR; TCRdb stores in-frame clones only, minus some. This table holds about 30,000 clones, approximately 96% found once. These same data were also listed under a study on regulatory T cells.

The sequencing input was CD25- CD4+ T cells sorted from blood. The receptors shown here come from a human donor in good health. CDR3s include the opening cysteine and the closing phenylalanine or tryptophan. Fields, in order: clone size, V gene, D gene, J gene, CDR3 protein, CDR3 DNA. D genes are given only for firm matches. Size values are once, few and many counts, or a class for expanded clones, and some rows have none.

clone_size: -; v_call: TRBV2; d_call: -; j_call: TRBJ2-2; cdr3_aa: CASSEATRSGELFF; cdr3_nt: TGTGCCAGCAGTGAAGCGACTCGCTCCGGGGAGCTGTTTTTT
clone_size: -; v_call: TRBV15; d_call: -; j_call: TRBJ2-1; cdr3_aa: CATSRRDISYNEQFF; cdr3_nt: TGTGCCACCAGCAGAAGAGATATTTCCTACAATGAGCAGTTCTTC
clone_size: -; v_call: TRBV5-4; d_call: -; j_call: TRBJ1-2; cdr3_aa: CASSLTDSPAGGYTF; cdr3_nt: TGTGCCAGCAGTCTCACGGACAGTCCCGCTGGCGGCTACACCTTC
clone_size: -; v_call: TRBV6-6; d_call: TRBD1; j_call: TRBJ1-5; cdr3_aa: CASIYEGANQPQHF; cdr3_nt: TGTGCCAGCATTTACGAGGGGGCTAATCAGCCCCAGCATTTT
clone_size: -; v_call: TRBV18; d_call: -; j_call: TRBJ2-2; cdr3_aa: CASSPWTPVGNTGELFF; cdr3_nt: TGTGCCAGCTCACCATGGACACCGGTTGGAAACACCGGGGAGCTGTTTTTT
clone_size: -; v_call: TRBV19; d_call: TRBD1; j_call: TRBJ2-3; cdr3_aa: CASSIRQGSTDTQYF; cdr3_nt: TGTGCCAGTAGTATCCGACAGGGGTCCACAGATACGCAGTATTTT
clone_size: -; v_call: TRBV7-9; d_call: TRBD1; j_call: TRBJ1-5; cdr3_aa: CASSQGQSNQPQHF; cdr3_nt: TGTGCCAGCAGTCAGGGACAGAGCAATCAGCCCCAGCATTTT
clone_size: -; v_call: TRBV27; d_call: -; j_call: TRBJ2-3; cdr3_aa: CASSFRRGTSTDTQYF; cdr3_nt: TGTGCCAGCAGTTTTCGGCGGGGAACTAGCACAGATACGCAGTATTTT
clone_size: -; v_call: TRBV18; d_call: -; j_call: TRBJ2-7; cdr3_aa: CASSPLRNEQYF; cdr3_nt: TGTGCCAGCTCACCCCTAAGAAACGAGCAGTACTTC
clone_size: -; v_call: TRBV29-1; d_call: -; j_call: TRBJ2-2; cdr3_aa: CSVRITWTGELFF; cdr3_nt: TGCAGCGTGCGGATTACCTGGACCGGGGAGCTGTTTTTT
clone_size: once; v_call: TRBV5-5; d_call: -; j_call: TRBJ2-1; cdr3_aa: CASSLLAGSYNEQFF; cdr3_nt: TGTGCCAGCAGCTTACTAGCCGGGTCCTACAATGAGCAGTTCTTC
clone_size: -; v_call: TRBV30; d_call: -; j_call: TRBJ1-1; cdr3_aa: CAWTRGGTEAFF; cdr3_nt: TGTGCCTGGACACGGGGTGGTACTGAAGCTTTCTTT
clone_size: -; v_call: TRBV6-5; d_call: TRBD1; j_call: TRBJ1-2; cdr3_aa: CASRDRGRDGYTF; cdr3_nt: TGTGCCAGCAGGGACAGGGGGCGGGATGGCTACACCTTC
clone_size: -; v_call: TRBV5-6; d_call: TRBD1; j_call: TRBJ1-1; cdr3_aa: CASSWGQKNTEAFF; cdr3_nt: TGTGCCAGCAGCTGGGGACAGAAGAACACTGAAGCTTTCTTT
clone_size: -; v_call: TRBV6-5; d_call: TRBD1; j_call: TRBJ1-2; cdr3_aa: CASSLTGATVSYGYTF; cdr3_nt: TGTGCCAGCAGTTTAACAGGGGCGACCGTTTCCTATGGCTACACCTTC
clone_size: -; v_call: TRBV9; d_call: TRBD2; j_call: TRBJ2-5; cdr3_aa: CASSTSGGMQETQYF; cdr3_nt: TGTGCCAGTAGTACTAGCGGGGGGATGCAAGAGACCCAGTACTTC
clone_size: -; v_call: TRBV30; d_call: -; j_call: TRBJ1-2; cdr3_aa: CAWSKGDYGYTF; cdr3_nt: TGTGCCTGGAGTAAGGGGGACTATGGCTACACCTTC
clone_size: -; v_call: TRBV19; d_call: -; j_call: TRBJ1-5; cdr3_aa: CATKARHSNQPQHF; cdr3_nt: TGTGCCACCAAAGCCCGACATAGCAATCAGCCCCAGCATTTT
clone_size: -; v_call: TRBV30; d_call: TRBD1; j_call: TRBJ1-1; cdr3_aa: CAWKQGINMNTEAFF; cdr3_nt: TGTGCCTGGAAACAGGGGATAAACATGAACACTGAAGCTTTCTTT
clone_size: -; v_call: TRBV29-1; d_call: TRBD1; j_call: TRBJ1-3; cdr3_aa: CSVTGTGSGNTIYF; cdr3_nt: TGCAGCGTTACCGGGACAGGGAGCGGAAACACCATATATTTT
clone_size: -; v_call: TRBV18; d_call: -; j_call: TRBJ2-7; cdr3_aa: CASSPRQAEGYEQYF; cdr3_nt: TGTGCCAGCTCCCCCCGACAGGCTGAGGGCTACGAGCAGTACTTC
clone_size: -; v_call: TRBV6-6; d_call: -; j_call: TRBJ1-5; cdr3_aa: CASSSWGGNQPQHF; cdr3_nt: TGTGCCAGCAGCTCCTGGGGGGGCAATCAGCCCCAGCATTTT